This passage covers 6 T cell receptor beta chains from one sample sequenced in a study of cytomegalovirus exposure and HLA in healthy donors (dated by TCRdb to about 2017). Receptors were amplified or captured by the immunoSEQ multiplex PCR assay. For the multiplex PCR, a mixture combining 60 forward primers for TCR Vbeta segments and 13 reverse primers for TCR Jbeta segments was used. TCRdb took this table from immuneACCESS and kept in-frame rearrangements with V and J called. Such tables lack part of the clones; where checked against another copy, unresolved V genes explain under half of the gap, and the rest is unexplained. This sample lists around 170,000 clones; 70% to 85% were detected once. The ten top clones hold roughly 0.64% of the sample. Sequencing used PBMCs. The receptors were gathered from a woman in her thirties or forties in good health and CMV-seronegative.

This clone was picked up one time. The chain recombines TRBV6-5 with TRBJ2-4; TRBD2 aligns across 9 bases. Germline CDR1 and CDR2: MNHEY and SVGAGI. CDR3 size: 14 residues. The J segment lost 1 base and the V segment lost 6 bases, leaving 1 base of the junction unmatched. The CDR3 is CASRAGGAKNIQYF. The CDR3 nucleotides are TGTGCCAGCAGGGCGGGGGGGGCCAAAAACATTCAGTACTTC.

The chain has TRBV6-5 and TRBJ2-7, with TRBD2 matching over 7 bases. V lost 0 bases, J lost 4 bases, and 6 bases stayed unmatched. The CDR3 runs to 15 residues. CDR1 is MNHEY and CDR2 is SVGAGI in the germline V gene. The CDR3 DNA is TGTGCCAGCAGTTACTCCCGGACTAGTTTTTACGAGCAGTACTTC. As protein: CASSYSRTSFYEQYF.

This rearrangement joins TRBV28 to TRBJ1-4; 9 bases map to TRBD1. V lost 6 bases, J lost 8 bases, and 10 bases stayed unmatched. Germline loops: CDR1 MDHEN, CDR2 SYDVKM. This CDR3 has 15 residues. The CDR3 nucleotides read TGTGCCAGCAGCCTACTGGGGACAGGGCGAGAAAAACTGTTTTTT. This sequence encodes CASSLLGTGREKLFF.

The genes are TRBV7-2 and TRBJ1-5; a possible D gene is TRBD1 (6 bases). The CDR3 consists of 16 residues. Trimming cost V 4 bases and J 1 base, with 14 bases left between them. The germline CDR1 and CDR2 sequences are SGHTA and FQGNSA. The CDR3 bases are TGTGCCAGCAGCTACGTCCAGGGGACCAGCAATCAGCCCCAGCATTTT. Translated: CASSYVQGTSNQPQHF. Full variable domain (remainder filled in from reference TRBV7-2 and TRBJ1-5): GAGVSQSPSNKVTEKGKDVELRCDPISGHTALYWYRQSLGQGLEFLIYFQGNSAPDKSGLPSDRFSAERTGGSVSTLTIQRTQQEDSAVYLCASSYVQGTSNQPQHFGDGTRLSIL.

This chain uses TRBV7-2 with TRBJ1-5, with D possibly being TRBD1 (5 bases). The CDR3 spans 14 residues. The V and J ends lost 3 bases and 3 bases respectively, with 9 bases between them. Germline lookup yields CDR1 SGHTA and CDR2 FQGNSA. CDR3 in amino acids: CASSLRGHNQPQHF. CDR3 in DNA: TGTGCCAGCAGCTTGCGAGGACACAATCAGCCCCAGCATTTT.

The chain couples TRBV29-1 to TRBJ2-7, with 11 bases that match TRBD2. The germline CDR1 and CDR2 sequences are SQVTM and ANQGSEA. The CDR3 covers 13 residues. V gave up 5 bases and J gave up 1 base; unmatched junction bases: 1. This CDR3 is CSVLAGGSYEQYF. The CDR3 DNA is TGCAGCGTTCTAGCGGGAGGATCCTACGAGCAGTACTTC.